The T cell receptor beta chain described here comes from a study of T cell responses to AZD1222 COVID-19 vaccine. TCRdb's table, derived via immunoSEQ multiplex PCR, lists solely in-frame clones and lacks some. Of about 77,000 clones in the sample, 92% were seen once. With 7 bases removed from V and 9 bases from J, the gap between germline ends came to 19 bases. CDR1 is SGHVS and CDR2 is FQNEAQ in the germline V gene. This CDR3 spans 14 amino acids. This clone was detected only once. Some second doses came at about 4 weeks and others at about 12 weeks; these were pooled. The chain recombines TRBV7-8 with TRBJ1-5; D not certain. The sequencing here drew on peripheral blood, taken 28 days after the second AZD1222 dose. This receptor was taken from an adult who received the AZD1222 COVID-19 vaccine. The DNA for the CDR3 is TGTGCCAGCAACTACGAAGGCAGCCTGGGGCCCCAGCATTTT. Protein sequence: CASNYEGSLGPQHF.